Shown below are 18 T cell receptor beta chains from a single sample sequenced in a study of vaccination effects on CD4 cells after COVID-19. Their antigens remain unidentified. Profiling relied on immunoSEQ multiplex PCR, and the TCRdb table lists in-frame clones only, not all of them. The table includes 20,000 to 30,000 clones, under 75% detected once. ViraFEST assay sequencing came after antigen-specific CD4+ T cells were expanded with viral peptide pools. Following a roughly 9-day culture, CD4+ T cells were purified. Documented for the person is a PCR-confirmed SARS-CoV-2 infection occurring between March and December 2020. The sample consisted of CD4+ T cells from PBMCs cultured with SARS-CoV-2 spike peptides, taken before COVID-19 vaccination. These receptors all come from a human donor who had a prior SARS-CoV-2 infection.

V is TRBV5-1 and J is TRBJ1-1; 8 bases fit TRBD1. In germline, CDR1 is SGHRS, CDR2 YFSETQ. The junction had 8 bases not matched to a gene; V was cut back by 5 bases and J by 5 bases. The CDR3 consists of 14 residues. The CDR3 DNA reads as TGCGCCAGCAGATCGCAGGGGGCGTTAACTGAAGCTTTCTTT. Protein sequence: CASRSQGALTEAFF.

The V gene is TRBV2, the J gene TRBJ2-3; D is ambiguous. CDR1 and CDR2 from the germline V gene are SNHLY and FYNNEI. Trimming removed 3 bases from V and 5 bases from J, with 12 bases in between. The CDR3 consists of 14 residues. The DNA of the CDR3 is TGTGCCAGCAGTGACGGGCGAGCTGGAGATACGCAGTATTTT. Residues: CASSDGRAGDTQYF.

The chain joins TRBV12-3 or TRBV12-4 to TRBJ2-4; D call uncertain. This CDR3 region has 13 residues. Trimming stripped 1 base from V and 1 base from J, with 2 bases between. The DNA for the CDR3 is TGTGCCAGCAGTTTAGTGGCCAAAAACATTCAGTACTTC. It is translated as CASSLVAKNIQYF.

This clone was seen more than once but under ten times. This rearrangement joins TRBV5-4 to TRBJ2-5, with 9 positions matching TRBD2. In germline, CDR1 is SGHNT, CDR2 YYREEE (reference sequence). V dropped 0 bases and J dropped 4; count of bases not matched to a gene: 1. CDR3 length: 14 amino acids. CDR3 bases: TGTGCCAGCAGCTTGGGGCGGGGGGGAGAGACCCAGTACTTC. This sequence encodes CASSLGRGGETQYF.

The chain employs TRBV4-3 and TRBJ1-5; tentatively, D is TRBD1 (6 bases). Trimming left V 0 bases short and J 5 bases short, with 11 bases between. This CDR3 is built from 15 residues. Germline lookup yields CDR1 LGHNA and CDR2 YSLEER. Here the CDR3 reads CASSQDRGGHQPQHF. The CDR3 bases are TGCGCCAGCAGCCAAGACAGGGGTGGACATCAGCCCCAGCATTTT.

The chain uses TRBV4-1 and TRBJ2-1, with 11 bases identical to TRBD2. Looked up from germline, CDR1 is MGHRA and CDR2 is YSYEKL. The CDR3 runs 19 residues. V lost 2 bases and J lost 1; bases outside the gene matches: 10. CDR3 in amino acids: CASSQPGLAARRSYNEQFF. The CDR3 nucleotides read TGCGCCAGCAGCCAACCGGGACTAGCGGCCCGAAGATCCTACAATGAGCAGTTCTTC.

This clone was detected only a few times. V gene TRBV7-3 combines with J gene TRBJ1-2, with 10 positions matching TRBD1. V gave up 5 bases and J gave up 8 bases; unmatched junction bases: 8. Germline V gene data show CDR1 as SGHTA and CDR2 as FQGTGA. There are 14 residues in the CDR3. The CDR3 region has the DNA TGTGCCAGCAGCCCATCCGGGACAGGGGTCGGCTACACCTTC. It specifies CASSPSGTGVGYTF.

The chain recombines TRBV7-3 with TRBJ2-1; 7 nucleotides agree with TRBD1. Germline CDR1 and CDR2: SGHTA and FQGTGA. This CDR3 is 17 amino acids long. With 5 bases clipped from V and 7 bases from J, the junction kept 17 bases outside the gene matches. CDR3 in amino acids: CASSPRRGPSRGNEQFF. The DNA of the CDR3 is TGTGCCAGCAGCCCCAGACGGGGCCCCTCCAGGGGGAATGAGCAGTTCTTC.

The genes are TRBV5-3 and TRBJ2-1, with 7 bases that match TRBD2. TRBV5-3 belongs to the ORF category, with a function that is uncertain. V lost 4 bases to trimming and J lost 12 bases; unmatched junction nucleotides: 7. The CDR3 length is 12 residues. This CDR3 is CARSPRREWQFF. The CDR3, as DNA: TGTGCCAGAAGCCCTCGGCGGGAGTGGCAGTTCTTC.

This clone was detected a few times. The chain is built from TRBV28 and TRBJ2-7; the D gene is possibly TRBD1 (6 bases). Between the trimmed V and J ends, which lost 4 bases and 0 bases, there was a span of 13 bases. Germline V gives CDR1 MDHEN, CDR2 SYDVKM. This CDR3 contains 15 residues. The CDR3 reads CASSSTGPTSYEQYF. The CDR3 bases are TGTGCCAGCAGTTCAACAGGGCCTACCTCCTACGAGCAGTACTTC. Using reference TRBV28 and TRBJ2-7 for the parts outside the CDR3, the full variable domain is DVKVTQSSRYLVKRTGEKVFLECVQDMDHENMFWYRQDPGLGLRLIYFSYDVKMKEKGDIPEGYSVSREKKERFSLILESASTNQTSMYLCASSSTGPTSYEQYFGPGTRLTVT.

The rearrangement uses TRBV7-2 and TRBJ2-5, with D perhaps matching TRBD2 (6 bases). Between the trimmed V and J ends, which lost 5 bases and 9 bases, there was a span of 16 bases. The germline V gene encodes CDR1 SGHTA and CDR2 FQGNSA. This CDR3 contains 13 residues. The DNA of the CDR3 is TGTGCCAGCAGCCCCCTGGGCGGGACGTCCCAGTACTTC. Translation gives CASSPLGGTSQYF.

At least ten counts were recorded for this clone. The chain joins TRBV2 to TRBJ2-7; D is uncertain. Germline V lookup: CDR1 SNHLY, CDR2 FYNNEI. The CDR3 runs to 11 residues. V lost 6 bases, J lost 5 bases, and 8 bases lay in between. CDR3 protein: CASSPYHEQYF. CDR3 in DNA: TGTGCCAGCAGCCCCTACCACGAGCAGTACTTC.

The V gene is TRBV5-8, the J gene TRBJ2-6; a possible D gene is TRBD1 (5 bases). CDR3 length: 14 residues. Germline lookup yields CDR1 SGHTS and CDR2 YDEGEE. The V end was cut by 3 bases, the J end by 4 bases, with 8 bases between. CDR3 sequence (DNA): TGTGCCAGCAGCTCAGGGTTGGGGGCCAACGTCCTGACTTTC. Translation gives CASSSGLGANVLTF.

This sequence joins TRBV24-1 and TRBJ1-4; D not resolved. Germline V gene sequence: CDR1 KGHDR, CDR2 SFDVKD. The CDR3 is made up of 20 amino acids. The V and J ends lost 3 bases and 0 bases respectively, with 22 bases between them. The CDR3 DNA reads as TGTGCCACCAGTGATACCTCTATGGAGGGCGAAACTTCAACTAATGAAAAACTGTTTTTT. Translated: CATSDTSMEGETSTNEKLFF.

This rearrangement joins TRBV3-1 (or the pseudogene TRBV3-2) to TRBJ2-1; 10 bases map to TRBD1. V lost 1 base to trimming and J lost 4 bases; unmatched junction nucleotides: 7. CDR3 length equals 17 residues. Looked up from germline, CDR1 is LGHDT and CDR2 is YNNKEL (reference sequence). CDR3 sequence: CASSQATGGGWYNEQFF. In DNA form, the CDR3 reads TGTGCCAGCAGCCAAGCGACAGGGGGCGGATGGTACAATGAGCAGTTCTTC.

The chain combines TRBV15 with TRBJ2-1; 8 bases line up with TRBD1. CDR1 is LNHNV, CDR2 YYDKDF, per germline (reference sequence). With 2 bases clipped from V and 4 bases from J, the junction kept 13 bases outside the gene matches. The CDR3 length is 18 residues. The CDR3 here is CATSRSFPPRGLYNEQFF. The CDR3 coding sequence is TGTGCCACCAGCAGATCCTTCCCGCCCAGGGGGCTTTACAATGAGCAGTTCTTC.

The CDR3 sequence is CASSLMGGTTYNEQFF. The CDR3 DNA reads as TGTGCCAGCAGCTTAATGGGGGGAACTACCTACAATGAGCAGTTCTTC. The chain uses TRBV7-3 and TRBJ2-1; weak D call: TRBD2 (6 bases). V lost 1 base to trimming and J lost 2 bases, with 12 bases between them. CDR1 and CDR2 (germline): SGHTA, FQGTGA. The CDR3 extends over 16 amino acids.

J is TRBJ2-7 and V is TRBV30; 8 nucleotides match TRBD1. The CDR3 length is 13 residues. V shed 3 bases and J 6 bases; nucleotides not matched to a gene: 7. Germline CDR1 is GTSNPN and CDR2 is SVGIG (reference sequence). The DNA of the CDR3 is TGTGCCTGGAGAAGGGCAGGGGGCCGCGAGCAGTACTTC. It codes for CAWRRAGGREQYF.